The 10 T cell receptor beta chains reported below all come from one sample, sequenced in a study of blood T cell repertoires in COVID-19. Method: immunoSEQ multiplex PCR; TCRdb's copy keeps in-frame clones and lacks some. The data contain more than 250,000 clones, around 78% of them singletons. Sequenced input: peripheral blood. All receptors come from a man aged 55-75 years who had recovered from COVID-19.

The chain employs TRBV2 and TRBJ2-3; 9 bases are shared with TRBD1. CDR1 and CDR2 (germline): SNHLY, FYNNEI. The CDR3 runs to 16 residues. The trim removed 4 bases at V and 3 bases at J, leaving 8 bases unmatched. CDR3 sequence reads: CASSGDRGIKTDTQYF. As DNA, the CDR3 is TGTGCCAGCAGTGGAGACAGGGGGATTAAGACAGATACGCAGTATTTT.

The CDR3 DNA is TGTGCCAGCAGCCAAGGACGTACTAGCGGGTTCGAGCAGTACTTC. Protein product: CASSQGRTSGFEQYF. The chain is built from TRBV3-1 (or the pseudogene TRBV3-2) and TRBJ2-7; 9 positions agree with TRBD2. The CDR3 is 15 amino acids. Germline loops: CDR1 LGHDT, CDR2 YNNKEL (reference sequence). V lost 1 base to trimming and J lost 6 bases; unmatched junction nucleotides: 7.

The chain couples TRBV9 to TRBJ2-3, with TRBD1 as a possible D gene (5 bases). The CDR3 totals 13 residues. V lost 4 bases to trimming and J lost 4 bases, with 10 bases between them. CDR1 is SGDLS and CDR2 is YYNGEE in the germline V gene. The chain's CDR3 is CASSPIGADTQYF. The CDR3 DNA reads TGTGCCAGCAGCCCCATAGGGGCAGATACGCAGTATTTT. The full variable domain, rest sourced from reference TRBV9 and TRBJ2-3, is DSGVTQTPKHLITATGQRVTLRCSPRSGDLSVYWYQQSLDQGLQFLIQYYNGEERAKGNILERFSAQQFPDLHSELNLSSLELGDSALYFCASSPIGADTQYFGPGTRLTVL.

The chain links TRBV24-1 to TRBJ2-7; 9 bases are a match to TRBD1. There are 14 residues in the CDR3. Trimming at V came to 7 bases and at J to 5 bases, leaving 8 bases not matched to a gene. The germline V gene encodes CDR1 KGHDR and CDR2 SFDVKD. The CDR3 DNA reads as TGTGCCACCAGGGGCCCAGGACAGGGGAACGAGCAGTACTTC. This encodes CATRGPGQGNEQYF.

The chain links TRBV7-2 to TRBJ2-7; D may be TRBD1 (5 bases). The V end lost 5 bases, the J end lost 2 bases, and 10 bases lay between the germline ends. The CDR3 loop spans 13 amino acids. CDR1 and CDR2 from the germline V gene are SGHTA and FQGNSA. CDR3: CASSPTGPYEQYF. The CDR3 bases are TGTGCCAGCAGCCCAACAGGACCCTACGAGCAGTACTTC.

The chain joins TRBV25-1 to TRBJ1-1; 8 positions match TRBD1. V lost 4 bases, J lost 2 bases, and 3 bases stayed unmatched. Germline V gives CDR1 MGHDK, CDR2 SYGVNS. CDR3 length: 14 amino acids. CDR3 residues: CASSGTGPNTEAFF. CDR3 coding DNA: TGTGCCAGCAGTGGGACAGGGCCTAACACTGAAGCTTTCTTT.

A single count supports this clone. The CDR3 loop reads CSVPMDSSLQFF. DNA for the CDR3: TGCAGCGTTCCCATGGACAGTTCTTTGCAGTTCTTC. The V gene is TRBV29-1, the J gene TRBJ2-1; D is perhaps TRBD1 (6 bases). V lost 5 bases to trimming and J lost 12 bases, with 17 bases between them. CDR1 is SQVTM and CDR2 is ANQGSEA in the germline V gene. This CDR3 has 12 residues.

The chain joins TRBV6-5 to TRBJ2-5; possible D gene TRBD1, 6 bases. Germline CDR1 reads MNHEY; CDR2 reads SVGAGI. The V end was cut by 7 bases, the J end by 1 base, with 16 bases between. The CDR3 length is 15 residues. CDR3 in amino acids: CASTPRTVPQETQYF. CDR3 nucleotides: TGTGCCAGCACCCCGCGGACAGTCCCCCAAGAGACCCAGTACTTC.

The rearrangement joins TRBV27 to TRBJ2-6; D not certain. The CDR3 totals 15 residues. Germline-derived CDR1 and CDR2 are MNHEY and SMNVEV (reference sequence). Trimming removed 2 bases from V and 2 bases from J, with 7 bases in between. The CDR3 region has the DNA TGTGCCAGCAGTTTACTGGCAGCTGGGGCCAACGTCCTGACTTTC. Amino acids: CASSLLAAGANVLTF.

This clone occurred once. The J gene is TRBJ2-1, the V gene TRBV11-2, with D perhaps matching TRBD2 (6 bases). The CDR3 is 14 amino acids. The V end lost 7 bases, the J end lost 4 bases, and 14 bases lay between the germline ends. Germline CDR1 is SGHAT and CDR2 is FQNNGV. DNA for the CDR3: TGTGCCAGCACCTACCGGGACTCTTACAATGAGCAGTTCTTC. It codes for CASTYRDSYNEQFF.